This T cell receptor beta chain came from a study of identical twins. V lost 5 bases and J lost 4, with 14 bases in between. The CDR3 has 15 residues. Donors were all healthy Caucasians. TCRdb redid the calling of the 5' RACE reads with MiXCR, one entry per CDR3 protein. The repertoire consists of around 1.7 million distinct CDR3 sequences, with less than 40% occurring once and the leading ten covering more than 0.25%. About this clonotype itself: The target antigen is unknown.

Notes on the study in general: Abundant cord blood beta clonotypes carried fewer insertions; memory repertoires showed none.

The TCR comes from a newborn girl in good health. This chain joins TRBV12-3 or TRBV12-4 and TRBJ2-2; no firm D call. Source material: cord blood. CDR3 nucleotides: TGTGCCAGCAGTCCGGCAGTTTGGGGCACCGGGGAGCTGTTTTTT. This translates into CASSPAVWGTGELFF.